The 28 T cell receptor delta chains reported below all come from one sample, sequenced in a study of gamma delta lymphoproliferative disorders and STAT genes. Genomic DNA from isolated PBMCs served as the sequencing template. TCRdb re-processed the multiplex PCR reads using CATT. The sample holds some 1,500 delta-chain clones; roughly 1.2% are singletons and the top ten take 45% to 65%. The sequenced sample was blood. Receptors were obtained from a human donor in good health.

A note on this clone: The protein recorded in TCRdb matches a much larger clone and deviates from this DNA's translation at residue 3, suggesting a read error; the protein here is obtained by translating the DNA. The CDR3 sequence is CAYDELGDLYKLIF. The CDR3 DNA is TGTGCCTATGACGAACTGGGGGACCTTTATAAACTCATCTTT. The chain couples TRDV2 to TRDJ1; 9 positions match TRDD3. The length of the CDR3 is 14 residues. Germline V gives CDR1 GEAIGNYY, CDR2 EKD.

Points on this clone: Since a far larger clone is one base different, this is likely a read error. Other DNA variants within this sample encode the same CDR3. The CDR3 region is CALGELPPHPGSKGGYEDLGYTDKLIF. Here the CDR3 DNA reads TGTGCTCTTGGGGAACTTCCCCCTCACCCGGGATCGAAAGGGGGATACGAGGATCTCGGGTACACCGATAAACTCATCTTT. The called J gene is TRDJ1, whereas the V gene has no call; the table calls TRDD3, which could not be checked here. The CDR3 sequence is 27 residues long.

A word on this clone: The protein that TCRdb holds for this DNA derives from a much larger clone and differs from the translated DNA at residue 8, which likely indicates a read error; the protein shown here is translated from the DNA. V is TRDV2 and J is TRDJ1, with a weak D call TRDD3 (6 bases). In germline, CDR1 is GEAIGNYY, CDR2 EKD. The CDR3 totals 14 residues. V lost 3 bases to trimming and J lost 3 bases, with 13 bases between them. The CDR3: CACDLMGGSDKLIF. The CDR3 DNA is TGTGCCTGTGACCTCATGGGGGGTTCCGATAAACTCATCTTT.

This clone was detected only a few times. TCRdb records a much larger clone's protein for this DNA, with a difference at residue 9 that likely arises from a read error; the protein given is the translation of the DNA. The chain joins TRDV1 to TRDJ2; 8 nucleotides agree with TRDD3. Germline CDR1 and CDR2: TSWWSYY and QGS. V shed 2 bases and J 0 bases; nucleotides not matched to a gene: 26. This CDR3 region has 24 residues. CDR3 sequence: CALGEDRNCPSVWGILALTAQLFF. The CDR3 DNA is TGTGCTCTTGGGGAAGATCGGAACTGCCCATCGGTTTGGGGGATTTTAGCTTTGACAGCACAACTCTTCTTT.

Details on this clone: TCRdb shows a much larger clone's protein in place of this DNA's translation, and the two differ at residue 8, likely through a read error; the protein shown is translated from the DNA. V gene TRDV2 combines with J gene TRDJ1; no definite D call. Germline values: CDR1 GEAIGNYY, CDR2 EKD. With 0 bases removed from V and 1 base from J, the gap between germline ends came to 14 bases. The CDR3 is 16 residues long. The CDR3 is CACDTGWRVTTDKLIF. The CDR3 DNA reads TGTGCCTGTGACACCGGCTGGAGGGTCACCACCGATAAACTCATCTTT.

A few counts support this clone. The genes are TRDV1 and TRDJ1, with 11 bases fitting TRDD3. TCRdb does not report a J gene; here it was assigned by matching the DNA to germline references. The CDR3 has 18 residues. The J segment lost 7 bases and the V segment lost 4 bases, leaving 17 bases of the junction unmatched. CDR1 and CDR2 from the germline V gene are TSWWSYY and QGS. CDR3 residues: CALGGGAPTGGYGGKLIF. CDR3 coding DNA: TGTGCTCTTGGGGGGGGAGCACCTACTGGGGGATATGGCGGTAAACTCATCTTT.

Comments on this clone: The protein given by TCRdb reflects a much larger clone and differs at residue 7 from this DNA's translation, likely from a read error; the protein shown is the DNA's translation. V and J are TRDV1 and TRDJ1, with a weak D call TRDD3 (5 bases). The ends were cut back, 0 bases at V and 0 bases at J, with 29 bases in the middle. There are 22 residues in the CDR3. Germline V gene lookup returns CDR1 TSWWSYY and CDR2 QGS. For the CDR3, the DNA is TGTGCTCTTGGGGAACTCGAGCCTTTTTCTTTGATACCACTAGCGAACACCGATAAACTCATCTTT. It translates to CALGELEPFSLIPLANTDKLIF.

This clone is labeled as medium-sized (0.01 to 0.1%). Only one base separates this from a far larger clonotype, so it likely reflects a read error. The rearrangement joins TRDV2 to TRDJ1; 8 nucleotides align to TRDD3. Unmatched junction bases numbered 11, after V lost 0 bases and J lost 0 bases. The CDR3 contains 18 residues. CDR1 and CDR2 (germline): GEAIGNYY, EKD. The CDR3 is CACDTVLGVPPYTDKLIF. The CDR3, as DNA: TGTGCCTGTGACACCGTACTGGGGGTCCCCCCCTACACCGATAAACTCATCTTT.

This clone was seen a few times. A far more abundant clone sits one base away, making this likely a read error. Additional DNA sequences in this sample encode the identical CDR3. This sequence joins TRDV2 and TRDJ1, with D maybe TRDD3 (6 bases). The CDR3 extends over 15 amino acids. Germline loops: CDR1 GEAIGNYY, CDR2 EKD. CDR3 nucleotides: TGTGCCTGTGACACCGTTGGGGGGTACACCGATAAGCTCATCTTT. It encodes CACDTVGGYTDKLIF.

This clone was seen more than once but under ten times. A read error is likely here: a far larger clone is one base away. The sample contains more than one DNA sequence encoding this CDR3. The rearrangement joins TRDV2 to TRDJ1; TRDD3 matches at 9 bases. The CDR3 spans 17 residues. CDR1 is GEAIGNYY and CDR2 is EKD in the germline V gene. With 1 base clipped from V and 2 bases from J, the junction kept 10 bases outside the gene matches. CDR3 residues: CACDTMLGDLLTDKLIF. CDR3 DNA sequence: TGTGCCTGTGACACAATGCTGGGGGATCTCCTAACCGATAAACTCATCTTT.

About this clone: This likely came from a read error, as a far larger clone is one base away. Other DNA variants within this sample encode the same CDR3. The chain joins TRDV2 to TRDJ1; the D gene is possibly TRDD3 (6 bases). The length of the CDR3 is 15 residues. CDR1 is GEAIGNYY and CDR2 is EKD in the germline V gene. The CDR3 region is CACDTVGGYTDKLIF. CDR3 coding DNA: TGTGCCTGTGACACCGTTGGGGGGTACACCGATAAACTCATCTTC.

This clone was seen a few times. The protein that TCRdb holds for this DNA derives from a much larger clone and differs from the translated DNA at residue 7, which likely indicates a read error; the protein shown here is translated from the DNA. The gene calls are TRDV1 and TRDJ1; the D gene is possibly TRDD2 (9 bases). Trimming left V 5 bases short and J 0 bases short, with 37 bases between. The germline V gene encodes CDR1 TSWWSYY and CDR2 QGS. This CDR3 region has 23 residues. The CDR3 coding sequence is TGTGCTCTTGGGCCCTCAACCTCCTTCCTACTTCACTGGGGGCTCAAGTACACCGATAAACTCATCTTT. Protein: CALGPSTSFLLHWGLKYTDKLIF.

Notes on this clone: The protein that TCRdb holds for this DNA derives from a much larger clone and differs from the translated DNA at residue 5, which likely indicates a read error; the protein shown here is translated from the DNA. The chain couples TRDV1 to TRDJ1, with 10 bases lining up with TRDD3. CDR1 is TSWWSYY, CDR2 QGS, per germline. Trimming removed 5 bases from V and 4 bases from J; junction bases left unmatched: 22. This CDR3 comprises 20 residues. This CDR3 reads CALGTPYPARNWGIVDKLIF. DNA of the CDR3: TGTGCTCTTGGGACTCCTTACCCTGCGAGGAACTGGGGGATCGTCGATAAACTCATCTTT.

As regards this clone: TCRdb records a much larger clone's protein for this DNA, with a difference at residues 5 and 14 that likely arises from a read error; the protein given is the translation of the DNA. DNA for the CDR3: TGTGCTCTTGGGGGAGGGGGATATGACCCTGGGGGATACGGAGAGAACACCGATAAACTCATCTTT. It codes for CALGGGGYDPGGYGENTDKLIF. The V and J genes are TRDV1 and TRDJ1; 12 nucleotides agree with TRDD3. The CDR3 consists of 22 residues. Per germline, CDR1 TSWWSYY and CDR2 QGS. Trimming at V came to 4 bases and at J to 0 bases, leaving 21 bases not matched to a gene.

By sample fraction, this clone is large (0.1 to 1%). Distinct nucleotide sequences in the sample also encode this CDR3. The chain couples TRDV2 to TRDJ1; 9 nucleotides line up with TRDD3. The CDR3 consists of 18 residues. Per germline, CDR1 GEAIGNYY and CDR2 EKD. Losses at the gene ends were 3 bases for V and 0 bases for J; bases not matched to a gene: 13. Here the CDR3 DNA reads TGTGCCTGTGACCCGATAGGGGATACGTCCTCATACACCGATAAACTCATCTTT. This encodes CACDPIGDTSSYTDKLIF.

This clone was seen more than once but under ten times. It differs at one base from a far larger clone, so likely a read error. This same CDR3 is encoded by further DNA sequences in the sample. The V call is TRDV2, the J call TRDJ1; 9 nucleotides agree with TRDD3. Germline values: CDR1 GEAIGNYY, CDR2 EKD. CDR3 length: 18 amino acids. The CDR3 reads CACEGLAVGDKYTDKLIF. The CDR3 region has the DNA TGTGCCTGTGAAGGTCTTGCGGTGGGGGATAAGTACACCGATAAGCTCATCTTT.

Ten or more counts support this clone. The likely explanation is a read error, given a far larger clone one base away. Other DNA sequences in the same sample also yield this CDR3. This chain joins TRDV1 and TRDJ1; the match to TRDD3 covers 12 bases. The CDR3 has 22 amino acids. From germline, CDR1 is TSWWSYY and CDR2 QGS. The CDR3 DNA is TGTGCTCTTGGGGAAGGGGGATATGACCCTGGGGGATACGAAGAGAACACTGATAAACTCATCTTT. It codes for CALGEGGYDPGGYEENTDKLIF.

In its sample, this clone was seen a few times. This likely came from a read error, as a far larger clone is one base away. Other DNA sequences from this sample encode an identical CDR3 as well. This chain connects TRDV2 to TRDJ1; D may match TRDD2 or TRDD3 (5 bases each). Germline V CDR1 and CDR2: GEAIGNYY, EKD. The CDR3 runs 14 residues. The CDR3 reads CACDTLRGLDKLIF. DNA of the CDR3: TGTGCCTGCGACACCCTACGGGGGTTGGATAAACTCATCTTT.

This clone occurred a few times. The protein held in TCRdb is that of a much larger clone and does not match this DNA's translation at residue 13, likely because of a read error; the protein shown is translated from the DNA. This chain uses TRDV2 with TRDJ1; 10 bases agree with TRDD3. Trimming took 3 bases from V and 1 from J; bases not matched to a gene: 13. CDR1 and CDR2 (germline): GEAIGNYY, EKD. The CDR3 has 18 amino acids. This CDR3 reads CACDPLLGGGYSTDKLIF. Here the CDR3 DNA reads TGTGCCTGTGACCCCCTCCTAGGTGGGGGATACTCCACCGATAAACTCATCTTT.

In regard to this clone: Only one base separates this from a far larger clonotype, so it likely reflects a read error. This sample also contains other DNA sequences that code for the same CDR3. The chain employs TRDV2 and TRDJ1; TRDD3 agrees at 9 bases. Germline V gene sequence: CDR1 GEAIGNYY, CDR2 EKD. The CDR3 is 17 amino acids. This CDR3 is CACDTMLGDLLTDKLIF. The CDR3 DNA reads as TGTGCCTGTGACACAATGCTGGGGGATCTCTTAACCGATAAGCTCATCTTT.

With regard to this clone: The TCRdb protein, from a much larger clone, departs from this DNA's translation at residue 10, likely by read error; the protein shown derives from the DNA. V is TRAV29/DV5 and J is TRDJ1, with TRDD3 as a possible D gene (5 bases). Germline V gene lookup returns CDR1 NSMFDY and CDR2 ISSIKDK. The germline V and J ends were trimmed by 2 bases and 5 bases, with 28 bases remaining between them. CDR3 length: 18 residues. The CDR3 protein is CAARENWGLAGLEDKLIF. The CDR3 DNA sequence: TGTGCAGCAAGGGAAAATTGGGGTCTGGCCGGGTTGGAAGATAAACTCATCTTT.

As for this clone: A far larger clone is only one base removed, so a read error is likely. The sample holds other DNA sequences that translate to the same CDR3. J is TRDJ1 and V is TRDV1, with D perhaps matching TRDD3 (5 bases). V shed 2 bases and J shed 0 bases, with 25 bases lying between them. Germline V lookup: CDR1 TSWWSYY, CDR2 QGS. The CDR3 loop spans 20 amino acids. In nucleotides, the CDR3 is TGTGCTCTTGGGGAATTTCAACCAACTACATTCTGGGTCTACACCGATAAACTCATCTTT. This translates into CALGEFQPTTFWVYTDKLIF.

This clone showed up just a few times. The protein TCRdb lists belongs to a much larger clone and differs from this DNA's translation at residue 4, which points to a read error; the protein shown is made from the DNA. The chain links TRDV2 to TRDJ1; 13 bases match TRDD3. The CDR3 runs to 18 residues. CDR1 and CDR2 from the germline V gene are GEAIGNYY and EKD. With V trimmed by 5 bases and J by 0 bases, 11 bases remained unmatched. The CDR3 spells CACGTVLGDTRYTDKLIF. CDR3 sequence (DNA): TGTGCCTGTGGCACAGTACTGGGGGATACGCGGTACACCGATAAACTCATCTTT.

In this sample, this clone turned up a few times. This DNA's translation and the protein TCRdb lists, from a much larger clone, do not match at residue 3, likely due to a read error; the protein shown is translated from the DNA. CDR3 nucleotides: TGTGCCCGTGACCTCATGGGGGATTCCGATAAACTCATCTTT. Encoded protein: CARDLMGDSDKLIF. The chain couples TRDV2 to TRDJ1; 8 bases agree with TRDD3. The CDR3 loop spans 14 amino acids. CDR1 is GEAIGNYY and CDR2 is EKD in the germline V gene.

Concerning this clone: For this DNA, TCRdb reports the protein of a much larger clone, which diverges at residue 9, most likely from a read error; the protein presented here is translated directly from the DNA. The CDR3 reads CALGPEFFPRRVIGAAQLFF. In nucleotides, the CDR3 is TGTGCTCTTGGGCCAGAGTTCTTCCCACGAAGGGTTATAGGGGCAGCACAACTCTTCTTT. V is TRDV1 and J is TRDJ2; a weak D match, TRDD2 (5 bases). This CDR3 has 20 residues. Germline CDR1 and CDR2: TSWWSYY and QGS. Trimming left V 5 bases short and J 6 bases short, with 31 bases between.

As for this clone: A read error is the likely source, as a far larger clone sits one nucleotide away. The rearrangement joins TRDV1 to TRDJ1; possibly TRDD2 for D (6 bases). Germline values: CDR1 TSWWSYY, CDR2 QGS. The CDR3 spans 23 residues. With 0 bases removed from V and 1 base from J, the gap between germline ends came to 33 bases. In DNA, the CDR3 is TGTGCTCTTGGGGAACTGCGTTGGGGCCTTCCACTACCGGGGGTCGTGAGCACCGATAAACTCATCTTT. This gives the protein CALGELRWGLPLPGVVSTDKLIF.

Worth noting for this clone: TCRdb has a much larger clone's protein, which differs at residue 13 from the translation of this DNA, likely because of a read error; what is shown is the protein translated from the DNA. The V and J genes are TRDV2 and TRDJ3; 9 nucleotides match TRDD3. CDR3 length: 20 residues. Germline V lookup: CDR1 GEAIGNYY, CDR2 EKD. In DNA, the CDR3 is TGTGCCTGTGACCCTACTGGGGGAACCAGGAGCTCCGGGGACACCCGACAGATGTTTTTC. Protein product: CACDPTGGTRSSGDTRQMFF.

With regard to this clone: TCRdb lists the protein of a much larger clone for this DNA, which differs at residue 3, so this is likely a read error; the protein given here is translated from the DNA itself. The CDR3, as DNA: TGTGCCCTTAAGCAGGTGGGGTACAGATCCCCAGACATTACTGGGGGATACGCCACCGATAAACTCATCTTT. Its protein is CALKQVGYRSPDITGGYATDKLIF. This chain connects TRDV3 to TRDJ1; TRDD3 agrees at 13 bases. The CDR3 has 24 amino acids. Losses at the gene ends were 5 bases for V and 1 base for J; bases not matched to a gene: 34. CDR1 and CDR2 from the germline V gene are TVYSNPD and GDNSRS (reference sequence).